A selection of T cell receptor beta chains follows, all from one sample in a study of lymphopenia after photon versus proton radiotherapy. This table comes from immunoSEQ multiplex PCR, and its TCRdb copy is limited to in-frame clones, with some not included. Counted here are 40,000 or so clones, 92% occurring once; the ten biggest clones make up 13% to 15%. Sequenced here: peripheral blood, sampled from a patient treated with photon-based radiotherapy. The receptors were sampled from a man aged 55-75 years with cholangiocarcinoma. CDR3s include the opening cysteine and the closing phenylalanine or tryptophan. A D gene is named only where the DNA matches it firmly. Only some rows state a clone size, as once, few, many or a class for expanded clones.

v_call	cdr3_length	j_call	d_call	clone_size	cdr3_aa	cdr3_nt
TRBV9	19	TRBJ1-5	-	-	CASSVWACLVRNSNQPQHF	TGTGCCAGCAGCGTTTGGGCCTGCTTGGTGCGGAATAGCAATCAGCCCCAGCATTTT
TRBV2	17	TRBJ1-5	-	-	CASSSPGAQYSNQPQHF	TGTGCCAGCAGTTCCCCGGGGGCACAGTATAGCAATCAGCCCCAGCATTTT
TRBV5-4	15	TRBJ2-5	TRBD1	-	CASSWGWDSQETQYF	TGTGCCAGCAGCTGGGGCTGGGACAGCCAAGAGACCCAGTACTTC
TRBV5-5	18	TRBJ1-4	TRBD1	-	CASSNGQGGFATNEKLFF	TGTGCCAGCAGCAATGGACAGGGGGGATTTGCAACTAATGAAAAACTGTTTTTT
TRBV7-9	14	TRBJ2-1	-	-	CASVPAGTYNEQFF	TGTGCCAGCGTTCCAGCAGGGACATACAATGAGCAGTTCTTC
TRBV19	15	TRBJ2-1	-	-	CASSIPPKIQGCKFF	TGTGCCAGTAGTATCCCCCCAAAGATACAGGGTTGTAAGTTCTTC
TRBV5-1	17	TRBJ1-3	-	-	CASSLVPGAKSGNTIYF	TGCGCCAGCAGCTTGGTCCCGGGCGCAAAGTCAGGAAACACCATATATTTT
TRBV6-1	14	TRBJ1-5	TRBD1	few	CASSGNRGTQPQHF	TGTGCCAGCAGTGGAAACAGGGGGACTCAGCCCCAGCATTTT
TRBV7-2	15	TRBJ2-5	-	-	CASSQQRLGRETQYF	TGTGCCAGCAGCCAGCAGCGCTTAGGGAGGGAGACCCAGTACTTC
TRBV21-1	16	TRBJ2-7	-	-	CADAGGTDFQSYEQYF	TGTGCCGATGCGGGGGGGACAGACTTCCAATCCTACGAGCAGTACTTC
TRBV7-8	13	TRBJ1-4	TRBD1	-	CASSLRDRGQLFF	TGTGCCAGCAGCTTAAGGGACAGGGGACAACTGTTTTTT
TRBV2	17	TRBJ2-6	TRBD1	-	CASRGTGGNRGANVLTF	TGTGCCAGCAGGGGGACAGGGGGCAATAGAGGGGCCAACGTCCTGACTTTC
TRBV10-3	12	TRBJ1-6	-	-	CAIRPRNSPLHF	TGTGCCATCCGACCCAGAAATTCACCCCTCCACTTT
TRBV5-1	16	TRBJ1-1	-	-	CASSHYLSRGSAEAFF	TGCGCCAGCAGCCACTACCTATCCCGGGGGTCCGCTGAAGCTTTCTTT